This T cell receptor (beta chain) was captured in a study of cytomegalovirus exposure and HLA in healthy donors. Across the whole study: The approximately 120 validation repertoires were produced on the same platform as the 670 or so repertoires of the first cohort. This was reported in a later analysis. Study-level findings and limits: The authors listed 150 to 200 TCR beta chains as cytomegalovirus-associated. For cytomegalovirus status, the classifier reportedly gave diagnoses with high specificity and sensitivity. In vitro, three CMV-associated chains proved specific for CMV antigens.

Sequencing was performed with immunoSEQ multiplex PCR; in TCRdb, only in-frame clones are kept and a portion is missing. This table holds fewer than 200,000 clones, less than 90% found once. Of note for this clone: Its specificity is not known.

V gave up 4 bases and J gave up 15 bases; unmatched junction bases: 4. Germline V CDR1 and CDR2: SNHLY, FYNNEI. This CDR3 has 12 residues. What was sequenced was PBMCs. The sequence was collected from a woman in her 30s in good health and CMV-seronegative. The V and J genes are TRBV2 and TRBJ2-1; 12 bases match TRBD2. CDR3 region: CASSGLAGAVFF. In DNA form, the CDR3 reads TGTGCCAGCAGTGGACTAGCGGGGGCCGTGTTCTTC.